A selection of T cell receptor beta chains follows, all from one sample in a study of T cell responses to AZD1222 COVID-19 vaccine. The data were produced by immunoSEQ multiplex PCR, yet TCRdb's version contains in-frame clones alone and is incomplete. The sample lists about 100,000 clones, around nine tenths occurring once. The sequences come from peripheral blood, collected on day 0 of AZD1222 vaccination. The receptors originated from an adult in good health. Both conserved end residues are part of each CDR3. The D gene is left open where the match is weak. Rows give clone size only sometimes, using once, few, many, or a class for an expanded clone.

TGTGCCAGTAGTGGGGAGTATGGGACAGGGGCCACGGATAGCAATCAGCCCCAGCATTTT | CASSGEYGTGATDSNQPQHF | TRBJ1-5 | NA | TRBD1 | TRBV19
TGTGCCAGCAGCCGGGGGGGAACGAACACCGGGGAGCTGTTTTTT | CASSRGGTNTGELFF | TRBJ2-2 | few | TRBD2 | TRBV5-4
TGTGCCAGCAGCTTAGCAGGGACTAGTTTAGTAGGTACGCAGTATTTT | CASSLAGTSLVGTQYF | TRBJ2-3 | NA | TRBD2 | TRBV7-2
TGTGCCAGCAGCCAAGTTTCCAGGGGGACCGGGGAGCTGTTTTTT | CASSQVSRGTGELFF | TRBJ2-2 | NA | TRBD1 | TRBV3-1/TRBV3-2
TGTGCCAGTAAAAAAGGGGGATCTGGAAACACCATATATTTT | CASKKGGSGNTIYF | TRBJ1-3 | NA | NA | TRBV19
TGCAGTGCTAGGACGACAGATACGCAGTATTTT | CSARTTDTQYF | TRBJ2-3 | NA | NA | TRBV20-1
TGTGCCAGCAGCTTAGATCGGGGCACTGAAGCTTTCTTT | CASSLDRGTEAFF | TRBJ1-1 | NA | NA | TRBV11-2
TGTGCCAGCAGTTACTCACGGACAGTCACAGATACGCAGTATTTT | CASSYSRTVTDTQYF | TRBJ2-3 | NA | NA | TRBV6-2/TRBV6-3
TGCGCCAGCGGAGCCGTAAAGGGGGAGCAGTTCTTC | CASGAVKGEQFF | TRBJ2-1 | NA | NA | TRBV5-1
TGTGCCAGTAGTATATTAAGCGGTCAGCCCCAGCATTTT | CASSILSGQPQHF | TRBJ1-5 | NA | NA | TRBV19
TGTGCCAGCAGCTCGGGCTCATTCACCCTCGCCTTT | CASSSGSFTLAF | TRBJ1-3 | NA | NA | TRBV13